One and the same sample provided the 25 T cell receptor beta chains below, sequenced in a study of blood T cell repertoires in COVID-19. Measured with immunoSEQ multiplex PCR; TCRdb has only the in-frame clones, and not every one. This sample yields about 140,000 clones, of which roughly 78% are seen a single time; approximately 3.6% belongs to the top ten. Sequencing was performed on peripheral blood. All receptors come from a man between 60 and 75 years old with acute or convalescent COVID-19.

The chain's CDR3 is CASSVSQGRDGYTF. For the CDR3, the DNA is TGCGCCAGCAGCGTGTCCCAGGGGAGGGATGGCTACACCTTC. The chain combines TRBV5-1 with TRBJ1-2, with D possibly TRBD1 on 6 matching bases. Germline assignment: CDR1 SGHRS and CDR2 YFSETQ. Trimming left V 4 bases short and J 6 bases short, with 16 bases between. The CDR3 is made up of 14 amino acids.

The chain joins TRBV2 to TRBJ1-5, with 10 bases that match TRBD1. This CDR3 is 15 amino acids long. V was clipped by 4 bases and J by 5 bases; unmatched bases: 5. CDR1 and CDR2 (germline): SNHLY, FYNNEI. The CDR3 DNA is TGTGCCAGCAGTGGCCCGGGACAGGGGCATCAGCCCCAGCATTTT. It translates to CASSGPGQGHQPQHF. Combining the CDR3 with reference TRBV2 and TRBJ1-5 gives the whole variable domain EPEVTQTPSHQVTQMGQEVILRCVPISNHLYFYWYRQILGQKVEFLVSFYNNEISEKSEIFDDQFSVERPDGSNFTLKIRSTKLEDSAMYFCASSGPGQGHQPQHFGDGTRLSIL.

This clone was observed a single time. The chain has TRBV19 and TRBJ1-2, with a tentative D call TRBD1 (6 bases). V was clipped by 6 bases and J by 0 bases, with 14 bases between them. This CDR3 spans 15 amino acids. The V gene's germline CDR1 is LNHDA and CDR2 SQIVND (reference sequence). The CDR3 bases are TGTGCCAGTAGCCAGGGGACGTCAGCTAACTATGGCTACACCTTC. Encoded protein: CASSQGTSANYGYTF. The full variable domain, completed using reference TRBV19 and TRBJ1-2, is DGGITQSPKYLFRKEGQNVTLSCEQNLNHDAMYWYRQDPGQGLRLIYYSQIVNDFQKGDIAEGYSVSREKKESFPLTVTSAQKNPTAFYLCASSQGTSANYGYTFGSGTRLTVV.

This chain joins TRBV19 and TRBJ2-7; 9 bases are a match to TRBD1. V lost 10 bases and J lost 4; bases outside the gene matches: 11. The length of the CDR3 is 14 residues. CDR1 is LNHDA and CDR2 is SQIVND in the germline V gene (reference sequence). The CDR3 is CATSPTGGIYEQYF. CDR3 DNA sequence: TGTGCCACCTCCCCGACAGGGGGAATTTACGAGCAGTACTTC.

This clone is medium-sized. The chain employs TRBV5-1 and TRBJ2-2, with D unresolved. From germline, CDR1 is SGHRS and CDR2 YFSETQ. V was shortened by 4 bases and J by 7 bases, with 8 bases between the two germline ends. The CDR3 sequence is 12 residues long. DNA of the CDR3: TGCGCCAGCAGCCGCTCGGGCGGGGAGCTGTTTTTT. As protein: CASSRSGGELFF.

As regards this clone: A much larger clone lies a single base off, so this may be a read error. The same CDR3 can be traced to other DNA sequences in this sample. The chain links TRBV6-5 to TRBJ2-7; TRBD1 is a possible D gene (6 bases). Germline CDR1 and CDR2: MNHEY and SVGAGI. The CDR3 sequence is 12 residues long. V dropped 6 bases and J dropped 2 bases, with 8 bases sitting between them. CDR3 nucleotides: TGTGCCAGCAGGGACAGCACCTACGAGCAGTACTTC. This sequence encodes CASRDSTYEQYF.

In this sample, this clone turned up a few times. The chain joins TRBV9 to TRBJ2-3; a weak D match, TRBD1 (5 bases). The length of the CDR3 is 14 residues. Germline V gene data show CDR1 as SGDLS and CDR2 as YYNGEE. The V end lost 4 bases, the J end lost 2 bases, and 11 bases lay between the germline ends. CDR3 loop: CASSFGRATDTQYF. In DNA form, the CDR3 reads TGTGCCAGCAGCTTCGGCAGGGCCACAGATACGCAGTATTTT.

CDR3 in amino acids: CASSRTGQTNYGYTF. CDR3 DNA sequence: TGTGCCAGCAGCCGCACCGGACAGACCAACTATGGCTACACCTTC. V and J are TRBV5-4 and TRBJ1-2, with D perhaps matching TRBD1 (6 bases). Germline CDR1 and CDR2: SGHNT and YYREEE (reference sequence). V lost 4 bases to trimming and J lost 2 bases, with 15 bases between them. CDR3 size: 15 residues.

The chain carries TRBV5-8 and TRBJ2-5; D is possibly TRBD1 (5 bases). Germline V CDR1 and CDR2: SGHTS, YDEGEE. V was cut by 0 bases and J by 5 bases, with 14 bases left in between. The CDR3 length is 15 residues. The CDR3 DNA sequence: TGTGCCAGCAGCTTGGAGGGGTCTTACGGGGAGACCCAGTACTTC. Residues: CASSLEGSYGETQYF.

This chain connects TRBV2 to TRBJ2-1, with 7 bases matching TRBD2. This CDR3 has 16 amino acids. Germline CDR1 reads SNHLY; CDR2 reads FYNNEI. V was clipped by 3 bases and J by 5 bases; unmatched bases: 10. The CDR3 nucleotides are TGTGCCAGCAGTGACCCCCGACTAGCATCCCACAATGAGCAGTTCTTC. Its protein product is CASSDPRLASHNEQFF.

This rearrangement joins TRBV4-3 to TRBJ2-4; TRBD2 aligns across 7 bases. Looked up from germline, CDR1 is LGHNA and CDR2 is YSLEER. Unmatched junction bases numbered 11, after V lost 0 bases and J lost 0 bases. This CDR3 has 19 residues. In nucleotides, the CDR3 is TGCGCCAGCAGCCAAGATCTGCCTAGCGGATCCCTAGCCAAAAACATTCAGTACTTC. Translated: CASSQDLPSGSLAKNIQYF.

The chain carries TRBV11-2 and TRBJ2-7, with unresolved D. Trimming took 0 bases from V and 0 from J, leaving 12 bases between them. The CDR3 is 16 residues long. Germline V gene data show CDR1 as SGHAT and CDR2 as FQNNGV. In DNA, the CDR3 is TGTGCCAGCAGCTTAGATGTTGGTTTAGCCTCCTACGAGCAGTACTTC. Translating it yields CASSLDVGLASYEQYF.

V usage is TRBV28 and J usage is TRBJ1-2; D is undetermined. Germline V CDR1 and CDR2: MDHEN, SYDVKM. The CDR3 loop spans 13 amino acids. The V and J ends lost 3 bases and 1 base respectively, with 6 bases between them. The CDR3 coding sequence is TGTGCCAGCAGTTTGACAATTAACTATGGCTACACCTTC. As protein: CASSLTINYGYTF.

This chain links TRBV30 with TRBJ1-5, with D unresolved. Germline lookup yields CDR1 GTSNPN and CDR2 SVGIG (reference sequence). Between the trimmed V and J ends, which lost 0 bases and 3 bases, there was a span of 12 bases. The CDR3 extends over 15 amino acids. The CDR3 region is CAWSVLGGYNQPQHF. The CDR3 DNA is TGTGCCTGGAGTGTACTGGGAGGGTACAATCAGCCCCAGCATTTT.

This chain joins TRBV6-2 or TRBV6-3 and TRBJ1-6; D is uncertain. Trimming pared 5 bases from V and 9 bases from J, leaving 11 bases between. CDR3 length: 13 residues. From germline, CDR1 is MNHEY and CDR2 SVGEGT. The DNA for the CDR3 is TGTGCCAGCAGTCCATACCTCGGTTCACCCCTCCACTTT. Translating gives CASSPYLGSPLHF.

The table lists this clone with a few counts. The rearrangement uses TRBV15 and TRBJ1-2; no clear D gene. CDR3 size: 13 residues. V gave up 4 bases and J gave up 6 bases, with 12 bases separating them. CDR1 and CDR2 (germline): LNHNV, YYDKDF (reference sequence). Written as DNA, the CDR3 is TGTGCCACCAGCAATCGGCGGGGAGATGGCTACACCTTC. Protein sequence: CATSNRRGDGYTF.

The chain joins TRBV5-5 to TRBJ1-1; D not certain. This CDR3 contains 14 residues. Germline loops: CDR1 SGHKS, CDR2 YYEKEE (reference sequence). Trimming pared 2 bases from V and 1 base from J, leaving 9 bases between. The CDR3 nucleotides read TGTGCCAGCAGCTTCCTCGGTGAGAACACTGAAGCTTTCTTT. This sequence encodes CASSFLGENTEAFF.

The J gene is TRBJ1-5, the V gene TRBV3-1 (or the pseudogene TRBV3-2), with D hard to call. Per the germline V gene, CDR1 is LGHDT and CDR2 is YNNKEL (reference sequence). Deletions cut 5 bases from V and 2 bases from J, with 7 bases between. The CDR3 contains 13 residues. CDR3 nucleotides: TGTGCCAGCAGCAAGGGAGGCAATCAGCCCCAGCATTTT. As protein: CASSKGGNQPQHF.

In this sample, this clone turned up a few times. The chain couples TRBV18 to TRBJ2-2; 7 bases are a match to TRBD1. CDR3 length equals 18 residues. Trimming at V came to 0 bases and at J to 4 bases, leaving 11 bases not matched to a gene. Per the germline V gene, CDR1 is KGHSH and CDR2 is LQKENI. The CDR3: CASSPPNRGFLGTGELFF. Here the CDR3 DNA reads TGTGCCAGCTCACCACCGAACAGGGGATTCTTGGGCACCGGGGAGCTGTTTTTT.

This chain connects TRBV7-2 to TRBJ2-7, with 7 bases lining up with TRBD2. The CDR3 loop spans 18 amino acids. Germline-derived CDR1 and CDR2 are SGHTA and FQGNSA. Trimming took 4 bases from V and 3 from J; bases not matched to a gene: 18. CDR3 loop: CASSYRPLAAQRDYEQYF. The CDR3 DNA follows: TGTGCCAGCAGCTACCGACCCCTAGCGGCACAGCGGGACTACGAGCAGTACTTC.

This chain joins TRBV2 and TRBJ1-5, with a possible D match to TRBD1 (6 bases). The V gene's germline CDR1 is SNHLY and CDR2 FYNNEI. The V and J ends lost 7 bases and 3 bases respectively, with 16 bases between them. The CDR3 is 15 residues long. The chain's CDR3 is CASTRDIGFNQPQHF. Here the CDR3 DNA reads TGTGCCAGCACCAGGGACATCGGGTTCAATCAGCCCCAGCATTTT.

The V call is TRBV19, the J call TRBJ2-1; 13 positions agree with TRBD2. This CDR3 has 16 amino acids. Trimming cost V 1 base and J 9 bases; bases outside gene matches: 6. The germline CDR1 and CDR2 sequences are LNHDA and SQIVND (reference sequence). CDR3 sequence: CASSIGLAGGWGEQFF. In DNA, the CDR3 is TGTGCCAGTAGTATAGGACTAGCGGGAGGCTGGGGTGAGCAGTTCTTC.

This chain connects TRBV29-1 to TRBJ2-7, with 7 bases lining up with TRBD1. Germline CDR1 SQVTM, CDR2 ANQGSEA. V shed 7 bases and J 5 bases; nucleotides not matched to a gene: 8. The CDR3 runs 12 residues. CDR3 DNA: TGCAGCGGGCTACAGGGGATCAACGAGCAGTACTTC. Translating it yields CSGLQGINEQYF.

The genes are TRBV7-9 and TRBJ2-1, with 8 bases aligning to TRBD2. The CDR3 consists of 15 residues. V lost 1 base and J lost 6; bases outside the gene matches: 5. Germline-derived CDR1 and CDR2 are SEHNR and FQNEAQ (reference sequence). The CDR3 protein is CASSLGAGAGNEQFF. CDR3 nucleotides: TGTGCCAGCAGCTTAGGAGCGGGAGCGGGCAATGAGCAGTTCTTC.

The chain has TRBV5-5 and TRBJ1-6; no reliable D call. V was trimmed by 3 bases and J by 9 bases, leaving 13 bases between them. The CDR3 covers 14 residues. Germline V CDR1 and CDR2: SGHKS, YYEKEE (reference sequence). The CDR3 loop is CASSSGGIGSPLHF. The CDR3 nucleotides are TGTGCCAGCAGCTCGGGAGGGATAGGTTCACCCCTCCACTTT.